The 14 T cell receptor beta chains below were found in one sample sequenced in a study of blood T cell repertoires in COVID-19. Sequenced by immunoSEQ multiplex PCR; TCRdb stores in-frame clones only, minus some. Of a few hundred thousand clones in the sample, around 87% are singletons; the top ten hold roughly 2%. Specimen: PBMCs or T cells enriched from blood (not recorded which). Receptors were obtained from a man aged 40-49 years in a cohort exposed to, infected with or recovered from COVID-19 (not recorded which).

V gene TRBV5-1 combines with J gene TRBJ2-4; 10 bases fit TRBD1. In germline, CDR1 is SGHRS, CDR2 YFSETQ. This CDR3 has 16 amino acids. V gave up 0 bases and J gave up 7 bases; unmatched junction bases: 7. CDR3 sequence (DNA): TGCGCCAGCAGCTTGGTGGTCGGGACAGGGGTCAACATTCAGTACTTC. It encodes CASSLVVGTGVNIQYF. The entire variable domain, with the rest obtained from reference TRBV5-1 and TRBJ2-4, is as follows: KAGVTQTPRYLIKTRGQQVTLSCSPISGHRSVSWYQQTPGQGLQFLFEYFSETQRNKGNFPGRFSGRQFSNSRSEMNVSTLELGDSALYLCASSLVVGTGVNIQYFGAGTRLSVL.

This clone was recorded only once. The rearrangement uses TRBV29-1 and TRBJ2-2; TRBD2 matches at 7 bases. The V and J ends lost 5 bases and 2 bases, in that order; junction bases with no gene match: 5. Per the germline V gene, CDR1 is SQVTM and CDR2 is ANQGSEA. The CDR3 has 14 residues. For the CDR3, the DNA is TGCAGCGTTACCGGGACTACAAACACCGGGGAGCTGTTTTTT. This codes for CSVTGTTNTGELFF.

The chain combines TRBV6-2 or TRBV6-3 with TRBJ2-1; TRBD2 aligns across 9 bases. CDR1 and CDR2 from the germline V gene are MNHEY and SVGEGT. V was pared by 4 bases and J by 12 bases, with 13 bases of the junction left unmatched. CDR3 length equals 15 residues. This CDR3 is CASSFLAGQKGGQFF. The DNA for the CDR3 is TGTGCCAGCAGTTTCCTAGCGGGACAGAAAGGGGGGCAGTTCTTC.

In nucleotides, the CDR3 is TGTGCCAGCAGCTTCGGACTAGCGGACACCGGGGAGCTGTTTTTT. It encodes CASSFGLADTGELFF. The genes are TRBV7-8 and TRBJ2-2; 10 bases align to TRBD2. Looked up from germline, CDR1 is SGHVS and CDR2 is FQNEAQ. The CDR3 sequence is 15 residues long. With 3 bases clipped from V and 3 bases from J, the junction kept 1 base outside the gene matches. Full variable domain (outside the CDR3, taken from reference TRBV7-8 and TRBJ2-2): GAGVSQSPRYKVAKRGQDVALRCDPISGHVSLFWYQQALGQGPEFLTYFQNEAQLDKSGLPSDRFFAERPEGSVSTLKIQRTQQEDSAVYLCASSFGLADTGELFFGEGSRLTVL.

V usage is TRBV10-3 and J usage is TRBJ2-1, with 9 bases matching TRBD2. The junction had 8 bases not matched to a gene; V was cut back by 6 bases and J by 8 bases. Germline V gene data show CDR1 as ENHRY and CDR2 as SYGVKD. The CDR3 runs 14 residues. For the CDR3, the DNA is TGTGCCATCAGGGTTAGCGGGAGTTACGATGAGCAGTTCTTC. Amino acid sequence: CAIRVSGSYDEQFF.

This clone was observed a single time. This sequence joins TRBV2 and TRBJ1-2; TRBD1 might be the D (6 bases). Germline V gene data show CDR1 as SNHLY and CDR2 as FYNNEI. The length of the CDR3 is 16 residues. With 1 base removed from V and 3 bases from J, the gap between germline ends came to 15 bases. The CDR3 here is CASSEVLAGGHYGYTF. CDR3 in DNA: TGTGCCAGCAGTGAAGTGCTAGCGGGGGGGCACTATGGCTACACCTTC.

The chain links TRBV5-6 to TRBJ1-1; 8 positions match TRBD1. The CDR3 is 14 residues long. The junction had 2 bases not matched to a gene; V was cut back by 3 bases and J by 1 base. Germline V lookup: CDR1 SGHDT, CDR2 YYEEEE. CDR3 DNA sequence: TGTGCCAGCAGCTATGGACAGGGGAACACTGAAGCTTTCTTT. Translating gives CASSYGQGNTEAFF. The variable domain in full, completed from reference TRBV5-6 and TRBJ1-1, reads DAGVTQSPTHLIKTRGQQVTLRCSPKSGHDTVSWYQQALGQGPQFIFQYYEEEERQRGNFPDRFSGHQFPNYSSELNVNALLLGDSALYLCASSYGQGNTEAFFGQGTRLTVV.

This clone was detected only once. The chain combines TRBV7-9 with TRBJ2-5, with 9 bases identical to TRBD2. Germline trimming cut 1 base from V and 5 bases from J; bases unmatched to any gene: 5. CDR3 length: 15 residues. Germline values: CDR1 SEHNR, CDR2 FQNEAQ (reference sequence). CDR3 sequence reads: CASSLGTSAGETQYF. In DNA form, the CDR3 reads TGTGCCAGCAGCTTAGGGACTAGCGCCGGGGAGACCCAGTACTTC.

The chain joins TRBV10-2 to TRBJ2-7, with TRBD2 as a possible D gene (6 bases). The ends were cut back, 3 bases at V and 3 bases at J, with 9 bases in the middle. The germline gives CDR1 WSHSY, CDR2 SAAADI. The CDR3 has 13 amino acids. The CDR3 here is CASSDKGGYEQYF. CDR3 nucleotide sequence: TGCGCCAGCAGTGATAAGGGAGGCTACGAGCAGTACTTC.

The J gene is TRBJ2-2, the V gene TRBV5-6; D uncertain. Looked up from germline, CDR1 is SGHDT and CDR2 is YYEEEE. Trimming left V 1 base short and J 1 base short, with 8 bases between. CDR3 length equals 15 residues. The CDR3 sequence is CASSLLAGNTGELFF. The CDR3 coding sequence is TGTGCCAGCAGCTTGTTGGCAGGGAACACCGGGGAGCTGTTTTTT.

The rearrangement joins TRBV5-6 to TRBJ2-7; a possible D gene is TRBD2 (5 bases). Trimming stripped 5 bases from V and 4 bases from J, with 13 bases between. The CDR3 length is 13 residues. CDR1 and CDR2 from the germline V gene are SGHDT and YYEEEE. This chain's CDR3 is CASSSSPGYEQYF. The CDR3 region has the DNA TGTGCCAGCAGTTCATCTCCGGGGTACGAGCAGTACTTC.

This rearrangement joins TRBV18 to TRBJ1-1; the D gene is possibly TRBD1 (5 bases). V was cut by 2 bases and J by 0 bases, with 7 bases left in between. The CDR3 is 14 amino acids. The germline V gene encodes CDR1 KGHSH and CDR2 LQKENI. CDR3 DNA: TGTGCCAGCTCACCATGGGGGGTGAACACTGAAGCTTTCTTT. The encoded protein is CASSPWGVNTEAFF.

With respect to this clone: Additional DNA sequences in this sample encode the identical CDR3. V gene TRBV7-9 combines with J gene TRBJ2-2; the D is unclear. Trimming stripped 0 bases from V and 1 base from J, with 9 bases between. Germline V gives CDR1 SEHNR, CDR2 FQNEAQ (reference sequence). The CDR3 runs to 16 residues. CDR3 in DNA: TGTGCCAGCAGCTTAGCTTCCGGTGGGAACACCGGGGAGCTGTTTTTT. Its protein product is CASSLASGGNTGELFF.

The chain recombines TRBV6-2 or TRBV6-3 with TRBJ2-2, with 16 bases fitting TRBD2. Germline assignment: CDR1 MNHEY and CDR2 SVGEGT. The trim removed 5 bases at V and 4 bases at J, leaving 4 bases unmatched. The length of the CDR3 is 17 residues. For the CDR3, the DNA is TGTGCCAGCAGTGGGACTAGCGGGAGGGCCGGCACCGGGGAGCTGTTTTTT. This codes for CASSGTSGRAGTGELFF.